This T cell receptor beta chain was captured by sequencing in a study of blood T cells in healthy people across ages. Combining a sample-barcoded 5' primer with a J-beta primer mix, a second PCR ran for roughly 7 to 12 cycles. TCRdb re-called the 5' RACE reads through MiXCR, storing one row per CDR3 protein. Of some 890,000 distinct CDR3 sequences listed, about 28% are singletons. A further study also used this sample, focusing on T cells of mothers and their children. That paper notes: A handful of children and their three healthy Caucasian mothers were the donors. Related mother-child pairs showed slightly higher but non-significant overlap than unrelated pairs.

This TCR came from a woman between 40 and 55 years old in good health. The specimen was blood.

The CDR3 nucleotides are TGTGCCAGCAGCTTAGAGACCGGGGAGACCCAGTACTTC. It encodes CASSLETGETQYF. The chain combines TRBV7-2 with TRBJ2-5; D is unresolved. V dropped 1 base and J dropped 5 bases, with 8 bases sitting between them. Germline loops: CDR1 SGHTA, CDR2 FQGNSA. CDR3 length: 13 amino acids.